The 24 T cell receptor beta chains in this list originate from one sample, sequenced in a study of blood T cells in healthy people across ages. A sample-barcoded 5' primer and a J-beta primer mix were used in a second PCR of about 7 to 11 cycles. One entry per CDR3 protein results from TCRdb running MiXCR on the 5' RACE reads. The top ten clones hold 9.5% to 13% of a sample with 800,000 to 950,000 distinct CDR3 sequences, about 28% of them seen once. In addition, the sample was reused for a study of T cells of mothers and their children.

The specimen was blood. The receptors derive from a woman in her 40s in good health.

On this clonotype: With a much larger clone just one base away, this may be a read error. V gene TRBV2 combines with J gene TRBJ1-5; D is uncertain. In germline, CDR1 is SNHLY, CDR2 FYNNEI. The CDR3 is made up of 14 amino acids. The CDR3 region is CASSGRESNQPRHF. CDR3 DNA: TGTGCCAGCAGTGGAAGGGAAAGCAATCAGCCCCGGCATTTT.

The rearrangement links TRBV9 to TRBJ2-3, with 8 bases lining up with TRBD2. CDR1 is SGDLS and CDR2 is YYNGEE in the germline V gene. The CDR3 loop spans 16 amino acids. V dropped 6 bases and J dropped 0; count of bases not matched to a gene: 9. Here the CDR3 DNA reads TGTGCCAGCAACACTAGCGGTGGGCATAGCACAGATACGCAGTATTTT. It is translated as CASNTSGGHSTDTQYF.

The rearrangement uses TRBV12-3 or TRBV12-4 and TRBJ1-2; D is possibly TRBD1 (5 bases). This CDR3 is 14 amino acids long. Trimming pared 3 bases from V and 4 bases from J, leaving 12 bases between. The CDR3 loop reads CASSFSYTGYGYTF. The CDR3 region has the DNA TGTGCCAGCAGTTTCTCATATACAGGCTATGGCTACACCTTC.

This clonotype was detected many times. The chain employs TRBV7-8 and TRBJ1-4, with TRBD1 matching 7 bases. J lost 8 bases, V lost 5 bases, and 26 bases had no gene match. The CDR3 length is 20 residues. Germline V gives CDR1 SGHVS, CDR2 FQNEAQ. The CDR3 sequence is CASSPRQTGSITTYKEKLFF. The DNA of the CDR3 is TGTGCCAGCAGCCCCCGTCAGACAGGGAGTATTACCACCTATAAGGAAAAACTGTTTTTT.

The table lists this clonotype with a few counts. The CDR3 region is CASSFGGQQETQYF. The CDR3 DNA follows: TGTGCCAGCAGCTTCGGGGGGCAGCAAGAGACCCAGTACTTC. The V and J genes are TRBV12-3 or TRBV12-4 and TRBJ2-5; a weak D match, TRBD2 (7 bases). This CDR3 has 14 residues. The ends were cut back, 6 bases at V and 2 bases at J, with 13 bases in the middle.

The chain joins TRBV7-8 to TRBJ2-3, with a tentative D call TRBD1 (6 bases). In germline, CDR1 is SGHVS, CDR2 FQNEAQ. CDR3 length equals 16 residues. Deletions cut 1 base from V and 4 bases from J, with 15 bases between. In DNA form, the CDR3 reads TGTGCCAGCAGCTTAGGGTCTGGGACACTTCCAGATACGCAGTATTTT. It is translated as CASSLGSGTLPDTQYF.

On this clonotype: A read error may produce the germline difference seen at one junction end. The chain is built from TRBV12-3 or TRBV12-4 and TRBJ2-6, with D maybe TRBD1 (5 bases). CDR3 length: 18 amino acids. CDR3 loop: CASSVRVKTDSEANVLTF. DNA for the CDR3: TGTGCCAGCAGCGTACGGGTCAAGACAGACTCTGAGGCCAACGTCCTGACTTTC.

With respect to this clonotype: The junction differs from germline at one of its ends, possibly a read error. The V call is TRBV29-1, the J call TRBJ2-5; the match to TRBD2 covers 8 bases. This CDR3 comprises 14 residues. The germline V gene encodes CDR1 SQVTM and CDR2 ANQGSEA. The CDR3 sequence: CSVRQRGGQGTQYF. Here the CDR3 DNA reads TGCAGCGTTCGCCAACGGGGGGGCCAAGGGACCCAGTACTTC.

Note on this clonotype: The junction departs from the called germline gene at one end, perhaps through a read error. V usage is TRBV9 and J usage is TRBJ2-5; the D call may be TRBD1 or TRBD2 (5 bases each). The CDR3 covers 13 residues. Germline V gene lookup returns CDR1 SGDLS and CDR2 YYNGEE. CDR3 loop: CDSSLQFGDTQYF. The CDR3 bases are TGTGACAGCAGCCTCCAGTTTGGGGACACCCAGTACTTC.

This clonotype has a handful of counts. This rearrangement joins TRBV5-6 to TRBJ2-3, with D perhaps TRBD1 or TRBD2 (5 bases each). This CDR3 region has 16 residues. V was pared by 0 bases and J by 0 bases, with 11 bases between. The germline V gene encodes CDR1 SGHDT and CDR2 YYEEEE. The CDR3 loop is CASSLVGDGSTDTQYF. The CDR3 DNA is TGTGCCAGCAGCTTGGTGGGGGACGGGAGCACAGATACGCAGTATTTT. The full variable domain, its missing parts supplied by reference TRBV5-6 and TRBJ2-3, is DAGVTQSPTHLIKTRGQQVTLRCSPKSGHDTVSWYQQALGQGPQFIFQYYEEEERQRGNFPDRFSGHQFPNYSSELNVNALLLGDSALYLCASSLVGDGSTDTQYFGPGTRLTVL.

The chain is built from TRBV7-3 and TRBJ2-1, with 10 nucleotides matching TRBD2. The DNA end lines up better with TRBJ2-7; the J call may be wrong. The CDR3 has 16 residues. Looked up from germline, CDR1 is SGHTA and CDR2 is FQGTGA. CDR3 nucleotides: TGTGCCAGCAGCGTAATAGCGGGGGGCAACTACAATGAGCAGTACTTC. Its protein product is CASSVIAGGNYNEQYF.

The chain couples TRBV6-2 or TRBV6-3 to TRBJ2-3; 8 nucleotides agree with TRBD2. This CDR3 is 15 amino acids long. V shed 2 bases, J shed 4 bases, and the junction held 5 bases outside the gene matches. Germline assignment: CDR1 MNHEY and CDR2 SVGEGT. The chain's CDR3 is CASSYVAGGSDTQYF. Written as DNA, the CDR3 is TGTGCCAGCAGTTACGTGGCGGGGGGCTCAGATACGCAGTATTTT.

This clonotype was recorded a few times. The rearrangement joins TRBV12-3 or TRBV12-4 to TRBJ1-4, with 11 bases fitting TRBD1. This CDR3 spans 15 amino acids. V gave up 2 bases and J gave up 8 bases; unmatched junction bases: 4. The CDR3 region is CASSLSGTGGEKLFF. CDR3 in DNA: TGTGCCAGCAGTTTAAGCGGGACAGGGGGGGAAAAACTGTTTTTT.

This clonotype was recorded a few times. The CDR3 coding sequence is TGTGCCAGCAGTTCGTACTCTCAGGGCTCTGGGGCCAACGTCCTGACTTTC. It translates to CASSSYSQGSGANVLTF. This chain uses TRBV6-2 or TRBV6-3 with TRBJ2-6; perhaps TRBD1 as D (5 bases). Trimming cost V 4 bases and J 0 bases, with 13 bases left between them. Germline CDR1 reads MNHEY; CDR2 reads SVGEGT. The CDR3 loop spans 17 amino acids.

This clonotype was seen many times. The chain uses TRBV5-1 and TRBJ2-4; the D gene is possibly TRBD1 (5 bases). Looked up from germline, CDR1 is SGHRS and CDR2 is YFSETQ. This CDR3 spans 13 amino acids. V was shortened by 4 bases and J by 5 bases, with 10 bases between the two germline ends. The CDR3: CASSQDNENIQYF. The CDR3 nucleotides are TGCGCCAGCAGCCAGGACAACGAAAACATTCAGTACTTC. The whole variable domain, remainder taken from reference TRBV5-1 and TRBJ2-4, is KAGVTQTPRYLIKTRGQQVTLSCSPISGHRSVSWYQQTPGQGLQFLFEYFSETQRNKGNFPGRFSGRQFSNSRSEMNVSTLELGDSALYLCASSQDNENIQYFGAGTRLSVL.

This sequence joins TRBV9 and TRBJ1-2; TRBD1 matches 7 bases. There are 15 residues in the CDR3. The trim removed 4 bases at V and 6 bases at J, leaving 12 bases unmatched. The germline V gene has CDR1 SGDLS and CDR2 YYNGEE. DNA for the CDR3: TGTGCCAGCAGCATCAGCGTCGGCAGGGGGGATGGCTACACCTTC. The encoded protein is CASSISVGRGDGYTF.

The CDR3 DNA follows: TGCAGTGCTAGAGTACACAGGGGCGGGGAGACCCAGTACTTC. It specifies CSARVHRGGETQYF. The chain has TRBV20-1 and TRBJ2-5, with 7 bases identical to TRBD1. CDR3 length: 14 residues. J gave up 5 bases and V 1 base, and 7 bases lay outside the gene matches. From germline, CDR1 is DFQATT and CDR2 SNEGSKA (reference sequence).

CDR3: CASSSSGGTGELFF. CDR3 nucleotides: TGTGCCAGCAGTTCCTCAGGGGGTACCGGGGAGCTGTTTTTT. The rearrangement joins TRBV28 to TRBJ2-2, with 7 bases fitting TRBD1. CDR3 length: 14 residues. V lost 4 bases to trimming and J lost 5 bases; unmatched junction nucleotides: 4. Germline CDR1 and CDR2: MDHEN and SYDVKM. The entire variable domain, with the rest obtained from reference TRBV28 and TRBJ2-2, is as follows: DVKVTQSSRYLVKRTGEKVFLECVQDMDHENMFWYRQDPGLGLRLIYFSYDVKMKEKGDIPEGYSVSREKKERFSLILESASTNQTSMYLCASSSSGGTGELFFGEGSRLTVL.

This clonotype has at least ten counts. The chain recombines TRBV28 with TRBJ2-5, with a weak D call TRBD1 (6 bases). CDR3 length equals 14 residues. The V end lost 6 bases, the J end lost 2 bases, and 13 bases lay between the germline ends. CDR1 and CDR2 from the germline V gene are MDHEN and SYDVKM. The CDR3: CASRADSAQETQYF. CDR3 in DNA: TGTGCCAGCAGGGCGGACAGTGCGCAAGAGACCCAGTACTTC.

CDR3 nucleotide sequence: TGTGCCAGCAGCTTAAGCCCTCGAACCTATGGCTACACCTTC. Amino acid sequence: CASSLSPRTYGYTF. The chain uses TRBV7-3 and TRBJ1-2; D is unresolved. The CDR3 is 14 residues long. Germline V gene lookup returns CDR1 SGHTA and CDR2 FQGTGA. Trimming cost V 1 base and J 4 bases, with 10 bases left between them.

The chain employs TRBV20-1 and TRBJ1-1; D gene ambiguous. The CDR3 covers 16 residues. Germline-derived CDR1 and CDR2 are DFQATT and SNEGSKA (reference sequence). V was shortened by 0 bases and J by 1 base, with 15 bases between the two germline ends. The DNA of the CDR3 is TGCAGTGCTAGAGATTTCGCGGGCATTGGGAACACTGAAGCTTTCTTT. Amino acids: CSARDFAGIGNTEAFF.

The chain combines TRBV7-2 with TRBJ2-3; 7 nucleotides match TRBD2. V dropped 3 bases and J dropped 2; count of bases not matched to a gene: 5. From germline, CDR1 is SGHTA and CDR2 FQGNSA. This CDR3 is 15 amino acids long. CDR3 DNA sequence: TGTGCCAGCAGCTTGGGAGGGCCTAACACAGATACGCAGTATTTT. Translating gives CASSLGGPNTDTQYF.

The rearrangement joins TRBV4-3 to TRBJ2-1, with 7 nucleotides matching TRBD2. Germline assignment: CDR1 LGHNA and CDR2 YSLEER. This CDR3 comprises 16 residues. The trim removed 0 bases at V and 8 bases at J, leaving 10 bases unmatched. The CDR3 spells CASSQDGAGEGDEQFF. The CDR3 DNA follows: TGCGCCAGCAGCCAAGATGGCGCGGGAGAAGGAGATGAGCAGTTCTTC.

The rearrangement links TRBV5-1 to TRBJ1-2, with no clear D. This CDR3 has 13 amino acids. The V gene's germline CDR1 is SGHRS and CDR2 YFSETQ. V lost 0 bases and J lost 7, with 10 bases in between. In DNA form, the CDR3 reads TGCGCCAGCAGCTTGGAGGTTGGAACTGGCTACACCTTC. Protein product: CASSLEVGTGYTF.